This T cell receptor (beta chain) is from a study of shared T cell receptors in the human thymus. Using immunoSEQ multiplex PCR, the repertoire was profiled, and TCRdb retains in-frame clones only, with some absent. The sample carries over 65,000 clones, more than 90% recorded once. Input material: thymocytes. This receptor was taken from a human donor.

The CDR3 bases are TGTGCCAGCAGCTTCCTCCTCCTGAACACTGAAGCTTTCTTT. Protein sequence: CASSFLLLNTEAFF. The rearrangement uses TRBV5-6 and TRBJ1-1; D is uncertain. Germline V gives CDR1 SGHDT, CDR2 YYEEEE. Deletions cut 2 bases from V and 0 bases from J, with 8 bases between. The CDR3 loop spans 14 amino acids.